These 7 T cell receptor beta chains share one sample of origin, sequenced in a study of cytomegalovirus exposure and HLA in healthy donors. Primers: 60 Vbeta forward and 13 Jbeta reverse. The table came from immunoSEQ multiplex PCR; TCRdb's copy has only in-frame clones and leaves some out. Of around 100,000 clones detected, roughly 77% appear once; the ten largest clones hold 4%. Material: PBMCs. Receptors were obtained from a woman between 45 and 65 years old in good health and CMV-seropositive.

Here the CDR3 DNA reads TGCAGCGTTCCAGGGGTTTTTGGCTACACCTTC. This translates into CSVPGVFGYTF. The V and J genes are TRBV29-1 and TRBJ1-2; perhaps TRBD1 as D (6 bases). Trimming removed 5 bases from V and 7 bases from J, with 11 bases in between. The CDR3 has 11 amino acids. Germline assignment: CDR1 SQVTM and CDR2 ANQGSEA.

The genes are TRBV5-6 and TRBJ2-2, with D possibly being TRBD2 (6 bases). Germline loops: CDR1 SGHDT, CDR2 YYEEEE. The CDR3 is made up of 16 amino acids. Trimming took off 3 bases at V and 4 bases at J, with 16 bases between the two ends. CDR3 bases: TGTGCCAGCAGCTCCGCGGCCAGGAGGGTCACCGGGGAGCTGTTTTTT. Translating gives CASSSAARRVTGELFF.

This chain's CDR3 is CASRPTLGANYGYTF. CDR3 DNA sequence: TGTGCCAGCAGACCTACCCTGGGAGCTAACTATGGCTACACCTTC. The rearrangement uses TRBV6-5 and TRBJ1-2, with D unclear. Germline CDR1 MNHEY, CDR2 SVGAGI. V shed 6 bases and J shed 0 bases, with 14 bases lying between them. CDR3 size: 15 residues.

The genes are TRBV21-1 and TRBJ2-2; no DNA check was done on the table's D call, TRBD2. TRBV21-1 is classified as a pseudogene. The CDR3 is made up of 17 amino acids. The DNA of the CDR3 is TGTGCCAGCAGCACGAGGACTAGCGGAGACGGCACCGGGGAGCTGTTTTTT. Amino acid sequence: CASSTRTSGDGTGELFF.

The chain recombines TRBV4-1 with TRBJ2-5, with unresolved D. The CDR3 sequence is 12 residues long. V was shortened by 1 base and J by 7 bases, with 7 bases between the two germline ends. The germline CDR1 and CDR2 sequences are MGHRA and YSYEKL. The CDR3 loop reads CASSQGAGTQYF. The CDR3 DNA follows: TGCGCCAGCAGCCAAGGGGCCGGGACCCAGTACTTC.

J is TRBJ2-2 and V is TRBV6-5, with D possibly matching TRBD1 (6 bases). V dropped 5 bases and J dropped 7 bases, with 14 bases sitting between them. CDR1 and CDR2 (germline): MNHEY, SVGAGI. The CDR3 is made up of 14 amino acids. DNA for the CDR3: TGTGCCAGCAGTACTGGGACATCGATCGGGGAGCTGTTTTTT. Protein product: CASSTGTSIGELFF.

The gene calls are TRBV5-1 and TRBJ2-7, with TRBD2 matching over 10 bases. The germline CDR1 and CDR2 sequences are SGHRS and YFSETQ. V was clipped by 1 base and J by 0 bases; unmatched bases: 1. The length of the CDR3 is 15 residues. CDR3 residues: CASSLRTSGSYEQYF. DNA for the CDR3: TGCGCCAGCAGCTTGAGGACTAGCGGCTCCTACGAGCAGTACTTC.